The 8 T cell receptor beta chains in this list originate from one sample, sequenced in a study of shared clonotypes between healthy human individuals. Sequencing was performed with immunoSEQ multiplex PCR; in TCRdb, only in-frame clones are kept and a portion is missing. The table includes 170,000 or so clones, approximately 70% detected once. Specimen: memory CD4+ T cells sorted from blood. Described subset: CD45RA-negative fraction. These receptors were obtained from a man in his thirties or forties in good health.

This chain connects TRBV6-6 to TRBJ1-5; no clear D gene. Germline CDR1 reads MNHNY; CDR2 reads SVGAGI (reference sequence). V was clipped by 0 bases and J by 4 bases, with 7 bases between them. The CDR3 length is 14 residues. DNA for the CDR3: TGTGCCAGCAGTTACTCGGGTTGGAATCAGCCCCAGCATTTT. Amino acid sequence: CASSYSGWNQPQHF.

The rearrangement links TRBV30 to TRBJ1-4; D not resolved. Germline values: CDR1 GTSNPN, CDR2 SVGIG (reference sequence). Trimming cost V 8 bases and J 5 bases, with 12 bases left between them. The CDR3 consists of 12 residues. CDR3 sequence: CARTTANEKLFF. The CDR3 coding sequence is TGTGCCCGAACGACGGCGAATGAAAAACTGTTTTTT.

The chain carries TRBV5-6 and TRBJ1-3; no clear D gene. Germline V gene sequence: CDR1 SGHDT, CDR2 YYEEEE. V was shortened by 1 base and J by 5 bases, with 4 bases between the two germline ends. The CDR3 has 12 amino acids. CDR3 residues: CASSLQRNTIYF. For the CDR3, the DNA is TGTGCCAGCAGCTTGCAGCGAAACACCATATATTTT. The whole variable domain, filled in from reference TRBV5-6 and TRBJ1-3, reads DAGVTQSPTHLIKTRGQQVTLRCSPKSGHDTVSWYQQALGQGPQFIFQYYEEEERQRGNFPDRFSGHQFPNYSSELNVNALLLGDSALYLCASSLQRNTIYFGEGSWLTVV.

The chain has TRBV2 and TRBJ2-3; TRBD1 matches at 7 bases. Trimming cost V 5 bases and J 5 bases; bases outside gene matches: 13. Germline V gene lookup returns CDR1 SNHLY and CDR2 FYNNEI. The CDR3 runs 16 residues. CDR3 nucleotide sequence: TGTGCCAGCAGTTCGGGACAGATAACAAGGTTAGATACGCAGTATTTT. This sequence encodes CASSSGQITRLDTQYF.

J is TRBJ2-5 and V is TRBV5-4; unclear D gene. The CDR3 runs 13 residues. Trimming pared 1 base from V and 2 bases from J, leaving 6 bases between. Germline CDR1 SGHNT, CDR2 YYREEE (reference sequence). CDR3 residues: CASSLKAQETQYF. In nucleotides, the CDR3 is TGTGCCAGCAGCTTGAAGGCGCAAGAGACCCAGTACTTC.

A few counts support this clone. This chain connects TRBV29-1 to TRBJ2-5; TRBD1 matches 10 bases. This CDR3 is 15 amino acids long. V trimming: 1 base; J trimming: 4 bases; junction bases outside the gene matches: 6. The V gene's germline CDR1 is SQVTM and CDR2 ANQGSEA. The DNA for the CDR3 is TGCAGCGTTGAAGGTGGGACAGGGGAAGCAGAGACCCAGTACTTC. Translating it yields CSVEGGTGEAETQYF. The whole variable domain, filled in from reference TRBV29-1 and TRBJ2-5, reads SAVISQKPSRDICQRGTSLTIQCQVDSQVTMMFWYRQQPGQSLTLIATANQGSEATYESGFVIDKFPISRPNLTFSTLTVSNMSPEDSSIYLCSVEGGTGEAETQYFGPGTRLLVL.

This clone has just one count. V usage is TRBV4-2 and J usage is TRBJ2-5; D is perhaps TRBD1 or TRBD2 (5 bases each). V was trimmed by 4 bases and J by 3 bases, leaving 12 bases between them. Germline loops: CDR1 LGHNA, CDR2 YNFKEQ. CDR3 length: 14 amino acids. The CDR3 here is CASSLIRDEETQYF. The DNA of the CDR3 is TGTGCCAGCAGCCTTATCCGGGACGAAGAGACCCAGTACTTC.

The V and J genes are TRBV25-1 and TRBJ2-3, with unresolved D. The CDR3 length is 15 residues. Germline V gene data show CDR1 as MGHDK and CDR2 as SYGVNS. Trimming left V 6 bases short and J 0 bases short, with 13 bases between. Here the CDR3 reads CASSALETSTDTQYF. DNA of the CDR3: TGTGCCAGCAGCGCCCTGGAGACTAGCACAGATACGCAGTATTTT.